The 32 T cell receptor beta chains given below trace back to one sample, sequenced in a study of T cell repertoires in ileal Crohn's disease. Some clones are missing from TCRdb's copy, which holds only in-frame ones; the method was immunoSEQ multiplex PCR. The sample comprises over 5,500 clones, roughly 80% of which are singletons, and approximately 5% rests with the top ten. Input material: ileal tissue. The receptor set was obtained from an adult with Crohn's disease.

This clone was seen a handful of times. The chain joins TRBV27 to TRBJ1-2, with D uncertain. The CDR3 runs 14 residues. V lost 4 bases and J 4 bases, leaving 13 bases between the germline ends. CDR1 is MNHEY and CDR2 is SMNVEV in the germline V gene (reference sequence). The CDR3 is CASSSLTQTYGYTF. DNA of the CDR3: TGTGCCAGCAGTTCCCTCACCCAGACCTATGGCTACACCTTC.

This chain connects TRBV18 to TRBJ2-6; 12 nucleotides agree with TRBD2. The CDR3 is 20 residues long. V gave up 4 bases and J gave up 4 bases; unmatched junction bases: 14. Germline V lookup: CDR1 KGHSH, CDR2 LQKENI. The CDR3 loop reads CASSRQVLAGGVTGANVLTF. Here the CDR3 DNA reads TGTGCCAGCTCACGGCAAGTACTAGCGGGAGGAGTAACCGGGGCCAACGTCCTGACTTTC.

DNA of the CDR3: TGTGCCAGCATCATATCCGGGCCTAGGGGGCAGCCCCAGCATTTT. Residues: CASIISGPRGQPQHF. The chain uses TRBV28 and TRBJ1-5; D perhaps matches TRBD1 (6 bases). V lost 7 bases, J lost 7 bases, and 20 bases lay in between. CDR1 MDHEN and CDR2 SYDVKM come from the germline V gene. This CDR3 is built from 15 residues.

This CDR3 is CASSYSTGAAWYGYTF. The CDR3 DNA follows: TGTGCCAGCAGTTACTCGACAGGGGCTGCGTGGTATGGCTACACCTTC. J is TRBJ1-2 and V is TRBV6-5; TRBD1 agrees at 8 bases. The CDR3 is 16 residues long. V trimming: 0 bases; J trimming: 5 bases; junction bases outside the gene matches: 8. Germline V gene sequence: CDR1 MNHEY, CDR2 SVGAGI.

The rearrangement joins TRBV5-8 to TRBJ2-1; TRBD2 matches 7 bases. The CDR3 is made up of 15 amino acids. The germline V gene has CDR1 SGHTS and CDR2 YDEGEE. J gave up 9 bases and V 3 bases, and 12 bases lay outside the gene matches. The CDR3 protein is CASSYIAGPRAEQFF. The CDR3 DNA reads as TGTGCCAGCAGCTATATAGCGGGCCCTAGGGCTGAGCAGTTCTTC.

This chain joins TRBV5-6 and TRBJ1-2; the match to TRBD1 covers 8 bases. The junction had 10 bases not matched to a gene; V was cut back by 3 bases and J by 6 bases. Germline CDR1 reads SGHDT; CDR2 reads YYEEEE. There are 15 residues in the CDR3. In DNA, the CDR3 is TGTGCCAGCAGCTGGGACAAGGGACAGGTCCATGGCTACACCTTC. It yields the protein CASSWDKGQVHGYTF. Drawing the rest from reference TRBV5-6 and TRBJ1-2, the complete variable domain is DAGVTQSPTHLIKTRGQQVTLRCSPKSGHDTVSWYQQALGQGPQFIFQYYEEEERQRGNFPDRFSGHQFPNYSSELNVNALLLGDSALYLCASSWDKGQVHGYTFGSGTRLTVV.

The chain carries TRBV28 and TRBJ1-6; a possible D gene is TRBD1 (5 bases). This CDR3 spans 13 amino acids. V shed 7 bases and J shed 7 bases, with 11 bases lying between them. Germline V gives CDR1 MDHEN, CDR2 SYDVKM. CDR3 amino acids: CASKRQPNSPLHF. The CDR3 DNA follows: TGTGCCAGCAAAAGACAGCCGAATTCACCCCTCCACTTT.

The chain's CDR3 is CSVERFGTDTQYF. The CDR3 DNA reads as TGCAGCGTTGAGCGGTTTGGCACAGATACGCAGTATTTT. The chain is built from TRBV29-1 and TRBJ2-3; D is unresolved. Germline values: CDR1 SQVTM, CDR2 ANQGSEA. The CDR3 covers 13 residues. V was cut by 3 bases and J by 1 base, with 8 bases left in between.

The chain employs TRBV5-4 and TRBJ2-1, with 12 nucleotides matching TRBD1. The CDR3 covers 16 residues. Trimming at V came to 0 bases and at J to 12 bases, leaving 10 bases not matched to a gene. CDR1 and CDR2 from the germline V gene are SGHNT and YYREEE (reference sequence). CDR3 nucleotides: TGTGCCAGCAGCTTGGGTGGGACAGGGGGCGGGATTGGGCAGTTCTTC. This gives the protein CASSLGGTGGGIGQFF.

The J gene is TRBJ2-1, the V gene TRBV15, with TRBD2 identical over 7 bases. V trimming: 0 bases; J trimming: 8 bases; junction bases outside the gene matches: 10. Germline V lookup: CDR1 LNHNV, CDR2 YYDKDF (reference sequence). The CDR3 contains 16 residues. CDR3 residues: CATSRDGLVTEDEQFF. CDR3 in DNA: TGTGCCACCAGCAGAGACGGACTAGTGACTGAGGATGAGCAGTTCTTC.

This chain connects TRBV19 to TRBJ2-3; D ambiguous. Germline CDR1 LNHDA, CDR2 SQIVND (reference sequence). This CDR3 has 13 residues. V was cut by 4 bases and J by 0 bases, with 5 bases left in between. As DNA, the CDR3 is TGTGCCAGTAGTAAAACGAGCACAGATACGCAGTATTTT. The encoded protein is CASSKTSTDTQYF.

This chain links TRBV5-1 with TRBJ2-3; D may be TRBD2 (6 bases). Germline lookup yields CDR1 SGHRS and CDR2 YFSETQ. This CDR3 is 15 amino acids long. With 0 bases removed from V and 4 bases from J, the gap between germline ends came to 12 bases. The CDR3 spells CASSLGGGNSDTQYF. CDR3 nucleotide sequence: TGCGCCAGCAGCTTGGGTGGCGGGAACTCAGATACGCAGTATTTT.

This chain connects TRBV19 to TRBJ2-3; 10 bases are a match to TRBD2. Germline V lookup: CDR1 LNHDA, CDR2 SQIVND (reference sequence). The CDR3 runs 15 residues. After removal of 4 bases from V and 0 bases from J, the junction contained 1 base not matched to a gene. As DNA, the CDR3 is TGTGCCAGTAGTACGACTAGCGGGAGCACAGATACGCAGTATTTT. Encoded protein: CASSTTSGSTDTQYF.

This chain connects TRBV10-2 to TRBJ2-2; the match to TRBD2 covers 7 bases. Germline-derived CDR1 and CDR2 are WSHSY and SAAADI. The CDR3 covers 15 residues. J gave up 4 bases and V 4 bases, and 6 bases lay outside the gene matches. DNA for the CDR3: TGCGCCAGCAGTGCCAGGACTAGGATCACCGGGGAGCTGTTTTTT. This translates into CASSARTRITGELFF.

This clone has a single count. This chain connects TRBV28 to TRBJ1-3; D might be TRBD1 (6 bases). Per germline, CDR1 MDHEN and CDR2 SYDVKM. Trimming stripped 8 bases from V and 0 bases from J, with 17 bases between. The CDR3 is made up of 16 amino acids. The CDR3 sequence is CASVNGAGASGNTIYF. In DNA form, the CDR3 reads TGTGCCAGCGTCAATGGGGCAGGGGCCTCTGGAAACACCATATATTTT.

The chain joins TRBV6-5 to TRBJ2-1; no clear D. The CDR3 has 15 amino acids. Germline V gene sequence: CDR1 MNHEY, CDR2 SVGAGI. Trimming cost V 3 bases and J 7 bases, with 16 bases left between them. CDR3 residues: CASSYVRQIPNEQFF. The CDR3 DNA reads TGTGCCAGCAGTTATGTTCGACAAATCCCAAATGAGCAGTTCTTC.

This chain links TRBV2 with TRBJ1-5; D unclear. Germline CDR1 SNHLY, CDR2 FYNNEI. Trimming removed 6 bases from V and 3 bases from J, with 12 bases in between. The CDR3 runs to 14 residues. In nucleotides, the CDR3 is TGTGCCAGCAGGGTAGGCTTATTCAATCAGCCCCAGCATTTT. Translation: CASRVGLFNQPQHF.

The V and J genes are TRBV18 and TRBJ1-1, with D unresolved. The CDR3 has 14 residues. Per the germline V gene, CDR1 is KGHSH and CDR2 is LQKENI. Trimming cost V 1 base and J 1 base, with 7 bases left between them. The CDR3 here is CASSPLRENTEAFF. The CDR3 region has the DNA TGTGCCAGCTCACCACTTAGGGAGAACACTGAAGCTTTCTTT.

The chain combines TRBV10-3 with TRBJ2-5; no reliable D call. CDR1 ENHRY and CDR2 SYGVKD come from the germline V gene. The ends were cut back, 0 bases at V and 1 base at J, with 0 bases in the middle. This CDR3 is built from 12 residues. The CDR3 here is CAISESQETQYF. CDR3 DNA: TGTGCCATCAGTGAGTCCCAAGAGACCCAGTACTTC.

The chain recombines TRBV19 with TRBJ2-1; a possible D gene is TRBD2 (7 bases). V lost 4 bases and J 5 bases, leaving 12 bases between the germline ends. Looked up from germline, CDR1 is LNHDA and CDR2 is SQIVND (reference sequence). This CDR3 region has 14 residues. The CDR3 is CASSRGGDNNEQFF. In DNA form, the CDR3 reads TGTGCCAGTAGTAGGGGGGGGGACAACAATGAGCAGTTCTTC.

This clone is a singleton in its sample. V is TRBV4-1 and J is TRBJ2-1; the match to TRBD2 covers 8 bases. CDR3 length: 15 residues. The V segment lost 3 bases and the J segment 8 bases; nucleotides outside the gene matches: 9. The germline gives CDR1 MGHRA, CDR2 YSYEKL. The CDR3 bases are TGCGCCAGCAGCCAGACCGGGACTAGTCGGGATGAGCAGTTCTTC. As protein: CASSQTGTSRDEQFF.

The chain is built from TRBV2 and TRBJ1-5, with unresolved D. V lost 3 bases and J 4 bases, leaving 7 bases between the germline ends. The germline CDR1 and CDR2 sequences are SNHLY and FYNNEI. This CDR3 is 13 amino acids long. CDR3 bases: TGTGCCAGCAGTGACTGGGAAAATCAGCCCCAGCATTTT. It yields the protein CASSDWENQPQHF.

This chain connects TRBV27 to TRBJ2-1; possible D gene TRBD1, 5 bases. V shed 5 bases and J shed 8 bases, with 10 bases lying between them. The CDR3 totals 12 residues. From germline, CDR1 is MNHEY and CDR2 SMNVEV (reference sequence). The CDR3 DNA follows: TGTGCCAGCAGTGTAGGGGTCCATGAGCAGTTCTTC. It translates to CASSVGVHEQFF.

The chain has TRBV28 and TRBJ2-7; 10 bases fit TRBD2. This CDR3 spans 18 amino acids. Germline assignment: CDR1 MDHEN and CDR2 SYDVKM. V trimming: 4 bases; J trimming: 2 bases; junction bases outside the gene matches: 14. This chain's CDR3 is CASSSLAGDRSTAYEQYF. The CDR3 DNA reads TGTGCCAGCAGTTCGCTAGCGGGAGACAGATCCACAGCCTACGAGCAGTACTTC.

The chain links TRBV4-2 to TRBJ2-1; 7 positions agree with TRBD1. The J segment lost 0 bases and the V segment lost 4 bases, leaving 3 bases of the junction unmatched. Germline V gene data show CDR1 as LGHNA and CDR2 as YNFKEQ. The CDR3 loop spans 15 amino acids. The CDR3 here is CASSLTGVSYNEQFF. CDR3 in DNA: TGTGCCAGCAGCCTTACAGGGGTCTCCTACAATGAGCAGTTCTTC.

The rearrangement uses TRBV7-8 and TRBJ1-2, with D perhaps TRBD1 (5 bases). The CDR3 has 14 residues. Between the trimmed V and J ends, which lost 5 bases and 4 bases, there was a span of 14 bases. CDR1 is SGHVS and CDR2 is FQNEAQ in the germline V gene. The chain's CDR3 is CASSLPGALYGYTF. In DNA form, the CDR3 reads TGTGCCAGCAGCCTTCCCGGGGCGCTCTATGGCTACACCTTC.

This chain uses TRBV29-1 with TRBJ1-1, with D hard to call. CDR3 length: 14 amino acids. In germline, CDR1 is SQVTM, CDR2 ANQGSEA. Deletions cut 3 bases from V and 0 bases from J, with 11 bases between. CDR3 coding DNA: TGCAGCGTTGACCTCGGGGTAGTGAACACTGAAGCTTTCTTT. Translation gives CSVDLGVVNTEAFF.

The chain is built from TRBV6-6 and TRBJ1-3; 8 nucleotides line up with TRBD1. Losses at the gene ends were 2 bases for V and 3 bases for J; bases not matched to a gene: 6. CDR1 is MNHNY, CDR2 SVGAGI, per germline (reference sequence). The CDR3 runs 16 residues. The CDR3 DNA follows: TGTGCCAGCAGTTACGATCAGGGGGCTTATGGAAACACCATATATTTT. It yields the protein CASSYDQGAYGNTIYF.

There are a few counts of this clone. The CDR3 sequence is CASSSPGGSRTEAFF. For the CDR3, the DNA is TGTGCCAGTAGTAGCCCAGGGGGGTCCCGGACTGAAGCTTTCTTT. The rearrangement links TRBV19 to TRBJ1-1, with TRBD1 matching 7 bases. Germline CDR1 LNHDA, CDR2 SQIVND (reference sequence). CDR3 length equals 15 residues. V was pared by 4 bases and J by 5 bases, with 10 bases of the junction left unmatched.

V usage is TRBV28 and J usage is TRBJ2-5; D possibly corresponds to TRBD2 (5 bases). This CDR3 region has 14 residues. Trimming took off 6 bases at V and 5 bases at J, with 16 bases between the two ends. Looked up from germline, CDR1 is MDHEN and CDR2 is SYDVKM. The DNA of the CDR3 is TGTGCCAGCAGACCCTCGGGGTTCAGGGAGACCCAGTACTTC. This encodes CASRPSGFRETQYF.

DNA for the CDR3: TGTGCCAGTAGTAGTTCGGTCGGTGCGGGGCGGAAAGAGACCCAGTACTTC. Residues: CASSSSVGAGRKETQYF. The gene calls are TRBV19 and TRBJ2-5, with D maybe TRBD2 (6 bases). CDR3 length: 17 residues. V lost 4 bases to trimming and J lost 3 bases, with 21 bases between them. Germline CDR1 is LNHDA and CDR2 is SQIVND (reference sequence).

The gene calls are TRBV9 and TRBJ1-3, with 7 bases matching TRBD1. CDR3 length: 16 residues. Losses at the gene ends were 4 bases for V and 0 bases for J; bases not matched to a gene: 7. Germline assignment: CDR1 SGDLS and CDR2 YYNGEE. CDR3 residues: CASSLTGVSSGNTIYF. The CDR3 bases are TGTGCCAGCAGCCTCACAGGGGTCTCCTCTGGAAACACCATATATTTT. The full variable domain, rest sourced from reference TRBV9 and TRBJ1-3, is DSGVTQTPKHLITATGQRVTLRCSPRSGDLSVYWYQQSLDQGLQFLIQYYNGEERAKGNILERFSAQQFPDLHSELNLSSLELGDSALYFCASSLTGVSSGNTIYFGEGSWLTVV.